The entry below describes one T cell receptor beta chain. Its antigen is still unknown. The data stem from a study of post-analysis software for immune sequencing data. Looking at the study overall: Relapsing-remitting, secondary progressive and progressive-relapsing courses of multiple sclerosis were included.

The CDR3 is made up of 13 amino acids. Germline V gives CDR1 DFQATT, CDR2 SNEGSKA (reference sequence). Unique molecular identifiers were carried by the TCR beta cDNA libraries. TCRdb itself ran the PCR reads through MiXCR, one entry per CDR3 protein. In the table there are about 820,000 distinct CDR3 sequences, roughly 50% of which are singletons. The study, taken as a whole, reports: Four to six TRBV segments (TRBV5-6, TRBV5-1 and TRBV20-1 among them) occurred more frequently in patients than in controls.

Sequenced input: blood. This TCR derives from a girl aged 5 to 17 with multiple sclerosis. The V and J genes are TRBV20-1 and TRBJ2-5, with TRBD2 matching over 11 bases. The J call may not be correct, given that the DNA end is closer to TRBJ2-7. CDR3 DNA sequence: TGCAGTGCTCAACTAGCGGGGGTCTACGAGCAGTACTTC. Encoded protein: CSAQLAGVYEQYF.